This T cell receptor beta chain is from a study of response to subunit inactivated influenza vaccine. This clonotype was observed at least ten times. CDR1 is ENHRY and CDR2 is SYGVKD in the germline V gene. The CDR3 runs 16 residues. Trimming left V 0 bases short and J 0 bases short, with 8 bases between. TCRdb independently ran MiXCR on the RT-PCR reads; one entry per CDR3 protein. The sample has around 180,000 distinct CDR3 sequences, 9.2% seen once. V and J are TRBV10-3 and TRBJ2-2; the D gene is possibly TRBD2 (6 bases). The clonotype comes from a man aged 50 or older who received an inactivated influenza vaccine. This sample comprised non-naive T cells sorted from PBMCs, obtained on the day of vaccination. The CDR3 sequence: CAISESTSSNTGELFF. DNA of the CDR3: TGTGCCATCAGTGAGTCAACTAGCTCGAACACCGGGGAGCTGTTTTTT.